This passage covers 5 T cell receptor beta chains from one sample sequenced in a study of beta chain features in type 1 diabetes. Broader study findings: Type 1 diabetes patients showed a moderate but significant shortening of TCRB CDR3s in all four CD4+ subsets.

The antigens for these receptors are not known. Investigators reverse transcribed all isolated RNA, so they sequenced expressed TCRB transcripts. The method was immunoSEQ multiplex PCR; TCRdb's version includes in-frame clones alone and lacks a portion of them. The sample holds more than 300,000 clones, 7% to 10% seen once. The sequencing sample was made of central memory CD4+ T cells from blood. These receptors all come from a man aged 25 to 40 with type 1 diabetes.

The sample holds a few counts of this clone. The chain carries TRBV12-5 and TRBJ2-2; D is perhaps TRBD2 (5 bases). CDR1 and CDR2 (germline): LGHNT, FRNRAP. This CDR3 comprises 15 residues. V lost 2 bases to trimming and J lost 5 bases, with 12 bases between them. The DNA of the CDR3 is TGTGCTAGTGGTTTGTCGGGGTACGGGACCGGGGAGCTGTTTTTT. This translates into CASGLSGYGTGELFF.

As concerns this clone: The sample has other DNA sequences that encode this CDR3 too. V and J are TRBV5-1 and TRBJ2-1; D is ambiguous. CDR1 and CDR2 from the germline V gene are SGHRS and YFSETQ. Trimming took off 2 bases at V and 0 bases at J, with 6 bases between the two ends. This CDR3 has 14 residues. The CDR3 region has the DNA TGCGCCAGCAGCTTAGAGAGCTCCTACAATGAGCAGTTCTTC. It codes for CASSLESSYNEQFF.

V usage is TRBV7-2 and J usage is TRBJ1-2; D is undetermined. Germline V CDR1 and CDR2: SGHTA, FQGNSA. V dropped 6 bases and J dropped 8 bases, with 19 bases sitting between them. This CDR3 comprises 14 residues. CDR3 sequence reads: CASSHDDGGYGYTF. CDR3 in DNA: TGTGCCAGCAGTCATGATGACGGCGGTTACGGCTACACCTTC.

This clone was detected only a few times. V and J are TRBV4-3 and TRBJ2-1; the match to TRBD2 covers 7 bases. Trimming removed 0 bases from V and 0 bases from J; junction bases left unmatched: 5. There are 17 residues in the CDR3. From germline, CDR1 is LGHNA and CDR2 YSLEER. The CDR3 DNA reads TGCGCCAGCAGCCAAGACCGGGGGGAGAGCTCCTACAATGAGCAGTTCTTC. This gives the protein CASSQDRGESSYNEQFF.

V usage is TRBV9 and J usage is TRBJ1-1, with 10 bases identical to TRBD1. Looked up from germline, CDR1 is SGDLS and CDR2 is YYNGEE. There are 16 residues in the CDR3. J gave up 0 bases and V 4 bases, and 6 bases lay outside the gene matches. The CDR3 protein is CASSQGQGRMNTEAFF. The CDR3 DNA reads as TGTGCCAGCAGCCAGGGACAGGGGCGCATGAACACTGAAGCTTTCTTT.